Described below is a single TCR beta chain sequence and its context. This sample is part of a study of blood T cells in healthy people across ages. The CDR3 sequence is 14 residues long. Deletions cut 7 bases from V and 2 bases from J, with 14 bases between. CDR1 MNHEY and CDR2 SVGEGT come from the germline V gene. Using a J-beta primer mix together with a sample-barcoded 5' primer, a second PCR was run for about 6 to 12 cycles. The template-switch adaptor, which had 12 random nucleotides, put a tag on each cDNA molecule. TCRdb re-called the 5' RACE reads through MiXCR, storing one row per CDR3 protein. The sample yields 1.8 million or so distinct CDR3 sequences, about two fifths seen once.

V is TRBV6-2 or TRBV6-3 and J is TRBJ2-5; D possibly corresponds to TRBD1 (5 bases). Sequencing was performed on blood. This sequence was found in a human donor in good health. CDR3 coding DNA: TGTGCCAGCAAGTACAGGACGGAGCAAGAGACCCAGTACTTC. Amino acid sequence: CASKYRTEQETQYF.